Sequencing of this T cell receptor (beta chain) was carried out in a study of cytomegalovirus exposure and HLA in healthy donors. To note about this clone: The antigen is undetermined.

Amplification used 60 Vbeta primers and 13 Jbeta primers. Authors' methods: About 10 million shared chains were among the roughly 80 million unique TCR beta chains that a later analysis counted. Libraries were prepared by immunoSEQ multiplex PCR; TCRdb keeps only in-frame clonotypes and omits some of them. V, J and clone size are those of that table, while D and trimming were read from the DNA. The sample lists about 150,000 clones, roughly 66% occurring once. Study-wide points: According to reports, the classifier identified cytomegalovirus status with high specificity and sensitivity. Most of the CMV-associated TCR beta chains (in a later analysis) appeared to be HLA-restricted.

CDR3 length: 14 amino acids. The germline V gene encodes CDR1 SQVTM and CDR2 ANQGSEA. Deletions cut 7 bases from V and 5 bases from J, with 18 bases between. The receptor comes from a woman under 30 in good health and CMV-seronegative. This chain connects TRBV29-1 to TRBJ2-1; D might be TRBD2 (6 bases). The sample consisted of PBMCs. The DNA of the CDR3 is TGCAGCGGAGGAGCGGGCTCCCTCAACAATGAGCAGTTCTTC. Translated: CSGGAGSLNNEQFF.